Presented here are 8 T cell receptor beta chains from one specimen sequenced in a study of beta chain bispecific antibodies for T cell cancers. Antigens for these TCRs are unknown. Expansion lasted 3 days, with either anti-CD3 antibody OKT3 or CD3/CD28 beads. General study findings and limits: Anti-TRBV12 exposure, compared with anti-CD19, reduced the TRBV12-3 proportion of TRBV signal by around 99%. Most targeted TRBV signal came from the leukemia cell line cells, not normal T cells.

TCRdb passed the 5' RACE reads through MiXCR, listing each CDR3 protein once. The sample holds about 20,000 distinct CDR3 sequences, 2% to 2.5% seen once. Specimen: healthy donor T cells cultured with leukemia cells, collected from a culture containing a bispecific antibody targeting TCR Vbeta12. The receptors originated from a human donor in good health. Some clones in this sample may be carry-over from other donors' samples.

This clonotype was observed many times. The V gene is TRBV20-1, the J gene TRBJ2-1; tentatively, D is TRBD2 (5 bases). Germline CDR1 is DFQATT and CDR2 is SNEGSKA (reference sequence). V lost 2 bases, J lost 0 bases, and 14 bases lay in between. This CDR3 contains 16 residues. CDR3 DNA sequence: TGCAGTGCTAGACAGTTGGAGCGGCGCTCCTACAATGAGCAGTTCTTC. It encodes CSARQLERRSYNEQFF.

Ten or more counts support this clonotype. The gene calls are TRBV20-1 and TRBJ2-4; 9 bases line up with TRBD1. Germline CDR1 reads DFQATT; CDR2 reads SNEGSKA (reference sequence). This CDR3 spans 16 amino acids. V shed 1 base, J shed 6 bases, and the junction held 10 bases outside the gene matches. The CDR3 loop reads CSARVGDRDMRNIQYF. In DNA form, the CDR3 reads TGCAGTGCTAGAGTCGGGGACAGGGATATGAGAAACATTCAGTACTTC.

At least ten counts were recorded for this clonotype. V and J are TRBV6-5 and TRBJ1-1; D remains unclear. CDR1 is MNHEY, CDR2 SVGAGI, per germline. CDR3 length equals 12 residues. The V gene lost 8 bases and the J gene lost 1 base, with 8 bases spanning the gap. The CDR3 sequence: CASGSGNTEAFF. In DNA form, the CDR3 reads TGTGCCAGCGGCTCAGGGAACACTGAAGCTTTCTTT.

This clonotype has at least ten counts. One end of the junction is discordant with germline, which a read error may explain. The chain uses TRBV7-7 and TRBJ2-5, with D hard to call. Germline values: CDR1 SSHAT, CDR2 FNYEAQ (reference sequence). The CDR3 runs to 13 residues. CDR3 sequence reads: CASSFAIQETQYF. The CDR3 bases are TGTGCTAGCAGCTTCGCCATTCAAGAGACCCAGTACTTC.

This clonotype has a count of ten or more. The rearrangement uses TRBV18 and TRBJ2-3; perhaps D is TRBD1 or TRBD2 (5 bases each). V lost 2 bases and J 4 bases, leaving 7 bases between the germline ends. CDR3 size: 13 residues. Per germline, CDR1 KGHSH and CDR2 LQKENI. CDR3 in DNA: TGTGCCAGCTCACCAAGAGGGGCAGATACGCAGTATTTT. This translates into CASSPRGADTQYF.

This clonotype showed up many times. V gene TRBV3-1 combines with J gene TRBJ1-5; maybe TRBD1 (5 bases). The CDR3 has 12 residues. CDR1 LGHDT and CDR2 YNNKEL come from the germline V gene (reference sequence). Trimming removed 1 base at V and 7 bases at J, with 5 bases between. The DNA for the CDR3 is TGTGCCAGCAGCCAAGGGGACCAGCCCCAGCATTTT. It encodes CASSQGDQPQHF.

This clonotype was seen ten or more times. The chain couples TRBV20-1 to TRBJ1-1; 7 bases agree with TRBD1. Germline V gene lookup returns CDR1 DFQATT and CDR2 SNEGSKA (reference sequence). There are 17 residues in the CDR3. With 5 bases clipped from V and 1 base from J, the junction kept 16 bases outside the gene matches. The CDR3 coding sequence is TGCAGTGCTCAACTTACAGGGGTCTCTTTCCGGAACACTGAAGCTTTCTTT. This encodes CSAQLTGVSFRNTEAFF.

This clonotype was seen at least ten times. The chain couples TRBV7-9 to TRBJ2-3, with D possibly matching TRBD1 (5 bases). Germline values: CDR1 SEHNR, CDR2 FQNEAQ (reference sequence). The CDR3 has 14 amino acids. The V end lost 2 bases, the J end lost 2 bases, and 8 bases lay between the germline ends. CDR3 in amino acids: CASSLSGATDTQYF. As DNA, the CDR3 is TGTGCCAGCAGCTTAAGTGGGGCCACAGATACGCAGTATTTT. The variable domain in full, with the rest retrieved from reference TRBV7-9 and TRBJ2-3, is DTGVSQNPRHKITKRGQNVTFRCDPISEHNRLYWYRQTLGQGPEFLTYFQNEAQLEKSRLLSDRFSAERPKGSFSTLEIQRTEQGDSAMYLCASSLSGATDTQYFGPGTRLTVL.